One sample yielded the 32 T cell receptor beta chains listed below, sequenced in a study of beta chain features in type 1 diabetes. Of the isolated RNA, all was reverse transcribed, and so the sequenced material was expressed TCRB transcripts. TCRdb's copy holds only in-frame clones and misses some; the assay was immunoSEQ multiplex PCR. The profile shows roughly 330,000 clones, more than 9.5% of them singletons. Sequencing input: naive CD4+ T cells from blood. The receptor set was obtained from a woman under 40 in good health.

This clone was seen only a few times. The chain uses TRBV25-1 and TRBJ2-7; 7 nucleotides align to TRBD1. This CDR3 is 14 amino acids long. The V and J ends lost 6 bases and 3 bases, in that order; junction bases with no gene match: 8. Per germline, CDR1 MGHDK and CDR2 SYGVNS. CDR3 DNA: TGTGCCAGCAGCAGGACAGGCGGTAACTACGAGCAGTACTTC. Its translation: CASSRTGGNYEQYF.

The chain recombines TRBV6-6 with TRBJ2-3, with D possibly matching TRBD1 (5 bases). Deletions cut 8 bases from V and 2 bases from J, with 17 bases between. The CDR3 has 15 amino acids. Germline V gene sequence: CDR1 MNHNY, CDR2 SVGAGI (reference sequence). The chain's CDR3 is CASCASQGTTDTQYF. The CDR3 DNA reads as TGTGCCAGCTGCGCCAGCCAGGGAACCACAGATACGCAGTATTTT.

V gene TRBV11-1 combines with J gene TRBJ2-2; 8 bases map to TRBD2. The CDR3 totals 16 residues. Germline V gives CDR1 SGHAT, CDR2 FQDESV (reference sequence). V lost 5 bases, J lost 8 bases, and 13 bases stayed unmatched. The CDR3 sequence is CASSLRGLVERGELFF. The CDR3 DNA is TGTGCCAGCAGCCTCCGGGGACTAGTAGAAAGAGGGGAGCTGTTTTTT.

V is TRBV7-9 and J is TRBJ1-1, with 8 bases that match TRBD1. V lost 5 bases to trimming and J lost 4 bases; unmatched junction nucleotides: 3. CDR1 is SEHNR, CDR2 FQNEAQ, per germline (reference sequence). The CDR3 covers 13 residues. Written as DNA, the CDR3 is TGTGCCAGCAGCAATACAGGGGGCACTGAAGCTTTCTTT. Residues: CASSNTGGTEAFF.

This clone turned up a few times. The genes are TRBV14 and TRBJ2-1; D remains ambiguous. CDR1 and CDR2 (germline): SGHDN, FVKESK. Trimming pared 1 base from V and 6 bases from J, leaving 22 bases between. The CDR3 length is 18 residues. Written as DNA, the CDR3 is TGTGCCAGCAGCCAAGTCCCTAGAAAGACGACTCTTATCAATGAGCAGTTCTTC. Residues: CASSQVPRKTTLINEQFF.

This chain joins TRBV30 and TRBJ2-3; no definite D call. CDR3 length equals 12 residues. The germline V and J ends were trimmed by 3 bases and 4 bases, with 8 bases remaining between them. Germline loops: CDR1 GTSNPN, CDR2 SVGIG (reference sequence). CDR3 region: CAWSSEADTQYF. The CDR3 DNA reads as TGTGCCTGGAGCTCCGAGGCAGATACGCAGTATTTT.

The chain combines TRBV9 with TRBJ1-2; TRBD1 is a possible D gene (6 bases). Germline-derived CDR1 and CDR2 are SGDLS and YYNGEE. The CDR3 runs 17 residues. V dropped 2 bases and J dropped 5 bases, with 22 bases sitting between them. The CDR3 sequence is CASSVLPRRGRGYGYTF. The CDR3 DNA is TGTGCCAGCAGCGTCCTGCCACGCAGGGGCAGAGGGTATGGCTACACCTTC.

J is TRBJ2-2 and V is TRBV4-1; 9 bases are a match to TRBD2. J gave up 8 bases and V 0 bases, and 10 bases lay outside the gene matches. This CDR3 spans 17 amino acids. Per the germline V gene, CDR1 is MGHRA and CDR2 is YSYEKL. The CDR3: CASSQERLAGKGGELFF. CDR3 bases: TGCGCCAGCAGCCAAGAGCGCCTAGCGGGAAAGGGTGGGGAGCTGTTTTTT.

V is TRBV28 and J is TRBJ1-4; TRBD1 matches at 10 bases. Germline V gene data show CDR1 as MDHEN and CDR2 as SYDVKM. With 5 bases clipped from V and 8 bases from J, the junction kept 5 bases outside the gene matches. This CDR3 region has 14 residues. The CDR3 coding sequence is TGTGCCAGCAGTCGCGGGACAGGGGTGGAAAAACTGTTTTTT. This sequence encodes CASSRGTGVEKLFF.

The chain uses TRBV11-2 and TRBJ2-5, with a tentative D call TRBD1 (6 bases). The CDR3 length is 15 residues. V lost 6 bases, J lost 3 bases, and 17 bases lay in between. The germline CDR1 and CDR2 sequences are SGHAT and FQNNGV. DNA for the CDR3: TGTGCCAGCAGTCCAAGGGGGAAACGCGAAGAGACCCAGTACTTC. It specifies CASSPRGKREETQYF.

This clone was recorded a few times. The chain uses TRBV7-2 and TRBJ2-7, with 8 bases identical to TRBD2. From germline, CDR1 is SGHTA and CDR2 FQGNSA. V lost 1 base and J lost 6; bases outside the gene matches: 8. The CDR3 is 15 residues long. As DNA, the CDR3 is TGTGCCAGCAGCTTAGTCGGGGTAGCGGGGAGCGAGCAGTACTTC. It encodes CASSLVGVAGSEQYF.

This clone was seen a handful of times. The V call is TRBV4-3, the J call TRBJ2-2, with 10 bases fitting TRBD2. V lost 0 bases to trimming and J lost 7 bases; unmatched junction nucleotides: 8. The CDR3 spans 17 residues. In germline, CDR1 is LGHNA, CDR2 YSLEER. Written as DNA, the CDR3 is TGCGCCAGCAGCCAAGATAAAGCGGGAGGGCGGAACGGGGAGCTGTTTTTT. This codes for CASSQDKAGGRNGELFF.

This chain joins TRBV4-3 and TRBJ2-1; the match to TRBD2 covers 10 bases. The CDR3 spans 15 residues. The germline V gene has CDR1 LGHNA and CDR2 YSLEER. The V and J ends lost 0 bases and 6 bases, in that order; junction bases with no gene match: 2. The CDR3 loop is CASSQELAGANEQFF. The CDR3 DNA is TGCGCCAGCAGCCAAGAGCTAGCGGGAGCCAATGAGCAGTTCTTC.

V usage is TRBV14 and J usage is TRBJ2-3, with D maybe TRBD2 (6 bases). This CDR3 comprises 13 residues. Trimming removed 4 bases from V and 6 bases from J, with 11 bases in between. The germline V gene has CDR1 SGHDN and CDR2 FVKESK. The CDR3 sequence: CASSPYLADTQYF. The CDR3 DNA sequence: TGTGCCAGCAGCCCCTATCTAGCGGATACGCAGTATTTT. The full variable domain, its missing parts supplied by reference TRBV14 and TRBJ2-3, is EAGVTQFPSHSVIEKGQTVTLRCDPISGHDNLYWYRRVMGKEIKFLLHFVKESKQDESGMPNNRFLAERTGGTYSTLKVQPAELEDSGVYFCASSPYLADTQYFGPGTRLTVL.

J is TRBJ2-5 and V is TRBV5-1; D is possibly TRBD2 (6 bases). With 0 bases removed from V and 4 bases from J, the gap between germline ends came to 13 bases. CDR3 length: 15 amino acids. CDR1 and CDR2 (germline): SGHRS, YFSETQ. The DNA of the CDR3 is TGCGCCAGCAGCTTGGCCGGGGGACGGCGAGAGACCCAGTACTTC. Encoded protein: CASSLAGGRRETQYF.

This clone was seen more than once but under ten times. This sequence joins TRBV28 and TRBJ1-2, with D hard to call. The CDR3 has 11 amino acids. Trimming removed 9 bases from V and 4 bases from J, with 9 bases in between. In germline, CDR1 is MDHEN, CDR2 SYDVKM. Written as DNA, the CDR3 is TGTGCCAGTCTCGGGGTCTATGGCTACACCTTC. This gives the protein CASLGVYGYTF.

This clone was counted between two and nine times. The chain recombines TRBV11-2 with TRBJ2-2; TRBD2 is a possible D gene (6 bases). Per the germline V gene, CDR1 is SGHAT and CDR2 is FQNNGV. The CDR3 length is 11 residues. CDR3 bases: TGTGCGGGGCGGGGCGGCGGGGAGCTGTTTTTT. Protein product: CAGRGGGELFF.

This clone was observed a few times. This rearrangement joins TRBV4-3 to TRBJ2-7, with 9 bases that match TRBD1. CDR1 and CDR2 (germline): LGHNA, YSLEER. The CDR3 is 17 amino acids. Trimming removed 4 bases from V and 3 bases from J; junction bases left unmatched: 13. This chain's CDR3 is CASSRDRVSFSYYEQYF. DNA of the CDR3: TGCGCCAGCAGCCGGGACAGGGTCTCCTTTAGCTACTACGAGCAGTACTTC.

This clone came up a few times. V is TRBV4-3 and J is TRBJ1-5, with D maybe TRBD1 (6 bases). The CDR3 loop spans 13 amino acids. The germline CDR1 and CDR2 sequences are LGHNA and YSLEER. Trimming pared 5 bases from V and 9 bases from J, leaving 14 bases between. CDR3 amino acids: CASSVRDTSPQHF. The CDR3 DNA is TGCGCCAGCAGCGTTCGGGACACTTCGCCCCAGCATTTT.

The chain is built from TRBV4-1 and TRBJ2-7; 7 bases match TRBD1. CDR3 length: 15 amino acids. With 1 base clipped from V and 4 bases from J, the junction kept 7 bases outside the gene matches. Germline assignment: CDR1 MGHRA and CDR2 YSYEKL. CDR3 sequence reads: CASSQAETGIYEQYF. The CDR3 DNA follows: TGCGCCAGCAGCCAAGCGGAGACAGGGATATACGAGCAGTACTTC.

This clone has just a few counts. The CDR3 sequence: CASSQDWGQALYEQYF. The DNA of the CDR3 is TGCGCCAGCAGCCAAGATTGGGGACAGGCTCTCTACGAGCAGTACTTC. This chain uses TRBV4-3 with TRBJ2-7, with 8 bases aligning to TRBD1. From germline, CDR1 is LGHNA and CDR2 YSLEER. Trimming at V came to 0 bases and at J to 3 bases, leaving 7 bases not matched to a gene. The CDR3 has 16 residues.

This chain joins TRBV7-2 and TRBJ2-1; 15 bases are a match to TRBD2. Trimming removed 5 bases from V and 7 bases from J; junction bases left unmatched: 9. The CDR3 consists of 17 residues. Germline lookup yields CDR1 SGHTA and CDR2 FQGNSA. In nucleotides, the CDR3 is TGTGCCAGCAGCGCGTGGACTAGCGGGAGGGAAGCAAATGAGCAGTTCTTC. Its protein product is CASSAWTSGREANEQFF.

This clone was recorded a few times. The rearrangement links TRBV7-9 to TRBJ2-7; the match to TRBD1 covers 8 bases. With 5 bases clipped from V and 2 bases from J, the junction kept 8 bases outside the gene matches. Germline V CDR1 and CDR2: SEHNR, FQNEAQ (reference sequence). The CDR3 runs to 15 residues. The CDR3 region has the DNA TGTGCCAGCAGCCGGGGACAGGCGCCAACCTACGAGCAGTACTTC. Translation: CASSRGQAPTYEQYF.

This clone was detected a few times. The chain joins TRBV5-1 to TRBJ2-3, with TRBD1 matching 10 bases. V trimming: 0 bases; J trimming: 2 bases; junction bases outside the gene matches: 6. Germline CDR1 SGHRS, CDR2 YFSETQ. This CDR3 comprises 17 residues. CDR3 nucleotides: TGCGCCAGCAGCTTGGCCGGGACAGGGGTTAACACAGATACGCAGTATTTT. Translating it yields CASSLAGTGVNTDTQYF.

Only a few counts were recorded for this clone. The CDR3 spells CASSDRTGSYEQYF. Written as DNA, the CDR3 is TGTGCCAGCAGCGATCGGACGGGATCCTACGAGCAGTACTTC. The chain links TRBV2 to TRBJ2-7; D may be TRBD2 (5 bases). Trimming pared 6 bases from V and 1 base from J, leaving 13 bases between. This CDR3 has 14 residues. CDR1 and CDR2 (germline): SNHLY, FYNNEI.

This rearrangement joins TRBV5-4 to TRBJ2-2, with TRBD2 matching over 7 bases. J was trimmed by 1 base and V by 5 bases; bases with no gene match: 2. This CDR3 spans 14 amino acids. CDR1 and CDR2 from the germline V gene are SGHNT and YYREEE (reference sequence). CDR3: CASSGGGNTGELFF. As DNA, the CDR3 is TGTGCCAGCAGTGGCGGGGGGAACACCGGGGAGCTGTTTTTT.

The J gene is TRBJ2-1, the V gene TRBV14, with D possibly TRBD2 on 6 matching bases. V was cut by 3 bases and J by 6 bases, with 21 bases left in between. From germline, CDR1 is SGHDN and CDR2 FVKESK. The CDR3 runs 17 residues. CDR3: CASSQVPGLPSSNEQFF. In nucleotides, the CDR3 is TGTGCCAGCAGCCAGGTCCCGGGACTCCCCTCTTCCAATGAGCAGTTCTTC.

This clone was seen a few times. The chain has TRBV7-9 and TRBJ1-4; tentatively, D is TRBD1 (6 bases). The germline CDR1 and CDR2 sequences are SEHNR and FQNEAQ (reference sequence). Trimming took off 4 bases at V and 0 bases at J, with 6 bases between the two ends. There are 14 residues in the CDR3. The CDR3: CASSWDTTNEKLFF. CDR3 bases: TGTGCCAGCAGCTGGGACACAACTAATGAAAAACTGTTTTTT.

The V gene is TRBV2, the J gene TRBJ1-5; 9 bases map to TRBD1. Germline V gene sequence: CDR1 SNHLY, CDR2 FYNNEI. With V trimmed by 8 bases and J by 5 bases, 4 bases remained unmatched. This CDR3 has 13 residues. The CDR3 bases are TGTGCCAGCTTGGGACAGGGCTATCAGCCCCAGCATTTT. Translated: CASLGQGYQPQHF.

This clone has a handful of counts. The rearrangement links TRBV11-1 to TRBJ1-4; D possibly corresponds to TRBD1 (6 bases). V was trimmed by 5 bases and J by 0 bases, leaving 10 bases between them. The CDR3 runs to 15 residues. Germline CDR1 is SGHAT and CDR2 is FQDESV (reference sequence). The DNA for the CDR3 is TGTGCCAGCAGCGGGGGACAAGCAACTAATGAAAAACTGTTTTTT. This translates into CASSGGQATNEKLFF.

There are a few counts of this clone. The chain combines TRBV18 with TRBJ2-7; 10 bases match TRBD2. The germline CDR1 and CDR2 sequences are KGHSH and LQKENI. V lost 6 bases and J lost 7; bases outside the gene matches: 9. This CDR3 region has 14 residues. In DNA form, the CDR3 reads TGTGCCAGCTCGCAAGCGGGAGGGCCACGGGAGCAGTACTTC. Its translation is CASSQAGGPREQYF.

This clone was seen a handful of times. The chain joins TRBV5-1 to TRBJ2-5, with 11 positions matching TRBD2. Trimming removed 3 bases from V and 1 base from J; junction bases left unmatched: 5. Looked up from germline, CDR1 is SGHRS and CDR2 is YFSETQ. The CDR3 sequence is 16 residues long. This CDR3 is CASSSSGTSGQETQYF. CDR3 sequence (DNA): TGCGCCAGCAGCTCTTCCGGGACTAGCGGCCAAGAGACCCAGTACTTC.